The clone carrying this T cell receptor (beta chain) was counted at least ten times. Via MiXCR, TCRdb re-called the 5' RACE reads, giving one row per CDR3 protein. The data contain about 200,000 distinct CDR3 sequences, roughly 10% of them singletons. The data derive from a study of identical twins. The origin of this receptor is a woman aged 18-29 years in good health. Sequences were obtained from memory (CD45RO+) T cells sorted from blood.

CDR3 DNA sequence: TGTGCCAGCAGTCTGTCGCACACGCCTGAGCAGTTCTTC. It translates to CASSLSHTPEQFF. The chain recombines TRBV12-3 or TRBV12-4 with TRBJ2-1; no definite D call. Between the trimmed V and J ends, which lost 5 bases and 9 bases, there was a span of 14 bases. The CDR3 runs to 13 residues.